This T cell receptor beta chain was sequenced during a study of blood T cells in healthy people across ages. Study at large: Template switching captured about one barcoded beta molecule per two T cells.

A second PCR of 7 to 11 cycles used a sample-barcoded 5' primer and a J-beta primer mix. Via MiXCR, TCRdb re-called the 5' RACE reads, giving one row per CDR3 protein. The sample shows around 1.5 million distinct CDR3 sequences, around 42% of them seen only once. CDR1 and CDR2 (germline): SGHDN, FVKESK. CDR3 length: 14 residues. V gave up 1 base and J gave up 9 bases, with 13 bases separating them. The sample holds a few counts of this clonotype. Its antigen remains unidentified. The study's findings and limits: The unsorted PBMCs prevented any conclusive comparison of naive versus antigen-experienced cells.

The clonotype was recovered from a woman under 30 in good health. The chain carries TRBV14 and TRBJ2-1; no reliable D call. Sample: blood. Here the CDR3 reads CASSQGLVGREQFF. The DNA for the CDR3 is TGTGCCAGCAGCCAAGGGCTAGTCGGTCGTGAGCAGTTCTTC. The full variable domain, with the rest looked up from reference TRBV14 and TRBJ2-1, is EAGVTQFPSHSVIEKGQTVTLRCDPISGHDNLYWYRRVMGKEIKFLLHFVKESKQDESGMPNNRFLAERTGGTYSTLKVQPAELEDSGVYFCASSQGLVGREQFFGPGTRLTVL.